What follows is one TCR beta chain and its context. Sequencing used immunoSEQ multiplex PCR; TCRdb keeps in-frame clones, though not all of them. The table has roughly 1 million clones, more than 60% seen once. The CDR3 runs to 15 residues. V lost 3 bases and J 4 bases, leaving 12 bases between the germline ends. Germline loops: CDR1 LNHNV, CDR2 YYDKDF (reference sequence). The record originates from a study of shared clonotypes between healthy human individuals. The J gene is TRBJ2-2, the V gene TRBV15, with D perhaps TRBD2 (5 bases). The specimen sequenced was memory CD4+ T cells sorted from blood. Described subset: CD45RA-negative fraction. The clonotype comes from a young man in good health. The CDR3 loop is CATSSHTGSTGELFF. The CDR3 nucleotides read TGTGCCACCAGCAGTCATACGGGGTCCACCGGGGAGCTGTTTTTT.